A selection of T cell receptor beta chains follows, all from one sample in a study of graft-versus-host responses after intestinal transplantation. For these TCRs, the target antigens are not known. Clones were sequenced by immunoSEQ multiplex PCR, and TCRdb holds only the in-frame ones, with some missing. Found here are tens of thousands of clones, 85% to 95% of them singletons; the top ten hold about 0.55%. The material sequenced was unstimulated CD8+ T cells sorted from spleen or lymph node cells, taken before transplant. These receptors were obtained from a human donor who was the organ donor for an intestinal transplant. The CDR3 runs from the conserved cysteine through the conserved F or W.

j_gene	v_gene	CDR3aa
TRBJ1-5	TRBV9	CASSLSGDGNQPQHF
TRBJ2-7	TRBV7-9	CASSGPRSRYEQYF
TRBJ1-1	TRBV7-2	CASSLTWAMNTEAFF
TRBJ2-5	TRBV13	CASGSESGETQYF
TRBJ1-1	TRBV19	CASSMGKGNTEAFF
TRBJ2-4	TRBV6-6	CASSSGMAENIQYF
TRBJ2-2	TRBV7-2	CASSEWTGGSGELFF
TRBJ2-3	TRBV5-4	CASRFGGGPIGAQYF
TRBJ2-7	TRBV5-1	CASSPSGGIYEQYF
TRBJ2-7	TRBV5-8	CASKPGQGDYEQYF
TRBJ2-1	TRBV27	CASTSGGGLINEQFF
TRBJ1-5	TRBV19	CASSIVGQSNQPQHF
TRBJ2-1	TRBV7-8	CASSLVWTSGRSSYNEQFF
TRBJ2-3	TRBV6-4	CASSGEAGGTDTQYF
TRBJ1-1	TRBV7-9	CASSLSGTEAFF
TRBJ1-1	TRBV6-6	CASSLTVNTEAFF
TRBJ1-5	TRBV4-1	CASSQLGMGSNQPQHF
TRBJ2-7	TRBV6-1	CASNLRTSYEQYF
TRBJ2-3	TRBV6-4	CASSEKASGGTDTQYF
TRBJ2-5	TRBV7-6	CASSLSWYQETQYF
TRBJ1-6	TRBV9	CASSVEANSPLHF
TRBJ2-5	TRBV15	CATSSGKSGGLQETQYF
TRBJ2-7	TRBV7-7	CASSLGLLPHEQYF
TRBJ2-5	TRBV9	CASSVERGGRETQYF
TRBJ1-5	TRBV4-2	CASSQVRDFPGDSNQPQHF
TRBJ2-1	TRBV30	CAWSPASSYNEQFF
.	TRBV4-1	CASTAESSYEQYF
TRBJ2-7	TRBV4-3	CASSQGRRADEQYF
TRBJ2-7	TRBV9	CASSELAGGREEQYF
TRBJ2-7	TRBV13	CASSPAEGYEQYF
TRBJ2-1	TRBV9	CASSVEASGGNNEQFF
TRBJ1-1	TRBV20-1	CSAPGAFF
TRBJ2-3	TRBV28	CASGFGRDTQYF
TRBJ2-1	TRBV9	CASSVVSSGGPSYNEQFF
TRBJ1-2	TRBV13	CASSQEGQGAGGYTF
TRBJ1-5	TRBV27	CASSLYGGSNQPQHF
TRBJ2-5	TRBV7-2	CASSFSGDQETQYF
TRBJ2-1	TRBV19	CASSGSGGMFHEQFF
TRBJ2-1	TRBV7-2	CASSLRGTVVNNEQFF
TRBJ1-6	TRBV7-9	CASSPVYSPLHF
TRBJ2-4	TRBV19	CASSILGLAGIQYF
TRBJ2-7	TRBV5-1	CASSSGQGDEQYF
TRBJ2-1	TRBV5-6	CASSAGQGVSSYNEQFF